Below are 23 T cell receptor beta chains sequenced from a single sample in a study of type 1 and type 2 diabetes patients (dated by TCRdb to between 2015 and 2016). The listed sequencing device is Illumina MiSeq. Genomic DNA from sorted T cell subsets was used as template for TCRbeta CDR3 amplification. Multiplex PCR with 30 forward and 13 reverse primers amplified the TCRbeta CDR3 region. The public sequencing data were trimmed at Q25 with fastp and processed into clonotypes with MiXCR by TCRdb, which kept only in-frame beta chains. A single entry per CDR3 protein holds the most common genes and DNA from its merged rows. The sample profile shows fewer than 300,000 distinct CDR3 sequences; roughly 44% of them were found once. Roughly 13% of the sample belongs to the ten largest clones. Sequencing was carried out using peripheral blood mononuclear cells (PBMCs). These receptors were obtained from a man aged 18 to 30 with type 2 diabetes.

This clonotype has a single count. This clone may be a read error of a much larger clone one base away. This chain joins TRBV15 and TRBJ1-6; no reliable D call. CDR1 is LNHNV, CDR2 YYDKDF, per germline (reference sequence). The CDR3 runs to 14 residues. The DNA of the CDR3 is TGTGCCACCAGTAGAGATACTGGAAATTCACCCCTCCACTTT. The encoded protein is CATSRDTGNSPLHF. Looking up the rest from reference TRBV15 and TRBJ1-6 gives the full variable domain: DAMVIQNPRYQVTQFGKPVTLSCSQTLNHNVMYWYQQKSSQAPKLLFHYYDKDFNNEADTPDNFQSRRPNTSFCFLDIRSPGLGDTAMYLCATSRDTGNSPLHFGNGTRLTVT.

This clonotype was recorded a few times. Germline is not matched at one junction end, which may reflect a read error. J is TRBJ2-7 and V is TRBV10-1; D may match TRBD1 or TRBD2 (5 bases each). CDR1 is WNHNN and CDR2 is SYGVQD in the germline V gene (reference sequence). CDR3 size: 12 residues. The DNA of the CDR3 is TGCGCCAGCAGTGAGTCGGGGGACCACCGTCGGTTC. Residues: CASSESGDHRRF.

The chain links TRBV7-2 to TRBJ1-2; D unclear. The CDR3 runs 14 residues. CDR1 and CDR2 from the germline V gene are SGHTA and FQGNSA. The V end was cut by 2 bases, the J end by 1 base, with 8 bases between. The CDR3 region has the DNA TGTGCCAGCAGCTTACATGGTCTTAACTATGGCTACACCTTC. Residues: CASSLHGLNYGYTF.

This clonotype was detected a few times. The junction and the germline gene differ at one end; a read error may be behind it. The chain couples TRBV5-1 to TRBJ2-2, with D perhaps matching TRBD1 (7 bases). The CDR3 is 15 amino acids. Per the germline V gene, CDR1 is SGHRS and CDR2 is YFSETQ. The CDR3 sequence: CASSRGTANTGELFF. CDR3 nucleotides: TGTGCCAGCAGCCGCGGGACAGCCAACACCGGGGAGCTGTTTTTT.

This chain joins TRBV19 and TRBJ2-7; 9 positions match TRBD2. The DNA end lines up better with TRBJ2-1; the J call may be wrong. Germline CDR1 LNHDA, CDR2 SQIVND (reference sequence). The CDR3 consists of 14 residues. CDR3 sequence (DNA): TGTGCCAGTAGTATAATAGCGGGAGTGAATGAGCAGTTCTTC. Protein product: CASSIIAGVNEQFF.

The chain joins TRBV30 to TRBJ2-1; D is ambiguous. CDR1 and CDR2 (germline): GTSNPN, SVGIG (reference sequence). V was trimmed by 8 bases and J by 10 bases, leaving 15 bases between them. This CDR3 has 11 amino acids. Here the CDR3 reads CAIDMGFEQFF. The CDR3, as DNA: TGTGCCATAGACATGGGATTCGAGCAGTTCTTC.

This chain joins TRBV5-6 and TRBJ2-1; the D gene is possibly TRBD2 (5 bases). V lost 0 bases and J lost 4, with 8 bases in between. Germline CDR1 and CDR2: SGHDT and YYEEEE. This CDR3 spans 14 amino acids. The CDR3 DNA reads TGTGCCAGCAGCTTGGCGGGGTATTACAATGAGCAGTTCTTC. It translates to CASSLAGYYNEQFF.

This clonotype was picked up one time. The chain carries TRBV6-6 and TRBJ2-2; a possible D gene is TRBD2 (5 bases). Trimming took off 5 bases at V and 4 bases at J, with 17 bases between the two ends. CDR3 length: 16 amino acids. Germline V gives CDR1 MNHNY, CDR2 SVGAGI (reference sequence). The CDR3 DNA reads TGTGCCAGCAGTGAGAGGGTACAGCTGAGCACCGGGGAGCTGTTTTTT. Translating gives CASSERVQLSTGELFF.

V usage is TRBV7-2 and J usage is TRBJ1-1, with a possible D match to TRBD1 (5 bases). Trimming left V 1 base short and J 5 bases short, with 11 bases between. The length of the CDR3 is 14 residues. Germline values: CDR1 SGHTA, CDR2 FQGNSA. The CDR3 sequence: CASSLVGGFTEAFF. For the CDR3, the DNA is TGTGCCAGCAGCTTAGTGGGGGGATTTACTGAAGCTTTCTTT. Based on the CDR3 plus reference TRBV7-2 and TRBJ1-1, the full variable domain is GAGVSQSPSNKVTEKGKDVELRCDPISGHTALYWYRQSLGQGLEFLIYFQGNSAPDKSGLPSDRFSAERTGGSVSTLTIQRTQQEDSAVYLCASSLVGGFTEAFFGQGTRLTVV.

V usage is TRBV25-1 and J usage is TRBJ1-2; 8 bases are a match to TRBD1. Looked up from germline, CDR1 is MGHDK and CDR2 is SYGVNS. V trimming: 8 bases; J trimming: 4 bases; junction bases outside the gene matches: 6. The CDR3 covers 13 residues. The CDR3 spells CASGTGTGYGYTF. In nucleotides, the CDR3 is TGTGCCAGCGGGACCGGGACAGGCTATGGCTACACCTTC.

This clonotype occurred a few times. The rearrangement joins TRBV13 to TRBJ1-2, with 7 bases identical to TRBD1. The germline V gene has CDR1 PRHDT and CDR2 FYEKMQ (reference sequence). The trim removed 4 bases at V and 8 bases at J, leaving 7 bases unmatched. The CDR3 extends over 13 amino acids. CDR3 amino acids: CASSSKTGLGYTF. In nucleotides, the CDR3 is TGTGCCAGCAGCTCAAAGACAGGGCTCGGCTACACCTTC.

This clonotype was recorded at least ten times. The chain links TRBV12-3 or TRBV12-4 to TRBJ2-1; D is ambiguous. V was shortened by 6 bases and J by 4 bases, with 7 bases between the two germline ends. CDR3 size: 12 residues. The CDR3 coding sequence is TGTGCCAGCAGCTTCGGTTACAATGAGCAGTTCTTC. Amino acid sequence: CASSFGYNEQFF.

This clonotype turned up a few times. The rearrangement links TRBV4-3 to TRBJ2-6; D perhaps matches TRBD1 (6 bases). Trimming pared 4 bases from V and 0 bases from J, leaving 10 bases between. Germline assignment: CDR1 LGHNA and CDR2 YSLEER. The length of the CDR3 is 16 residues. CDR3 protein: CASSPDSSSGANVLTF. CDR3 nucleotides: TGCGCCAGCAGCCCGGACAGTAGCTCTGGGGCCAACGTCCTGACTTTC.

On this clonotype itself: One junction end disagrees with the germline gene, perhaps due to a read error. The chain recombines TRBV27 with TRBJ1-2; 10 bases match TRBD1. Germline lookup yields CDR1 MNHEY and CDR2 SMNVEV (reference sequence). This CDR3 has 15 residues. The CDR3 loop reads CAGSLLGQGNYGYTF. The CDR3 coding sequence is TGTGCCGGCAGTTTATTGGGACAGGGGAACTATGGCTACACCTTC.

V is TRBV2 and J is TRBJ2-2; 7 nucleotides line up with TRBD2. The CDR3 spans 16 residues. Germline loops: CDR1 SNHLY, CDR2 FYNNEI. V shed 4 bases, J shed 0 bases, and the junction held 5 bases outside the gene matches. This chain's CDR3 is CASSVGAGANTGELFF. The CDR3 DNA follows: TGTGCCAGCAGTGTCGGGGCGGGAGCGAACACCGGGGAGCTGTTTTTT.

The chain employs TRBV6-6 and TRBJ1-2; D might be TRBD1 (6 bases). Between the trimmed V and J ends, which lost 2 bases and 0 bases, there was a span of 13 bases. The CDR3 totals 16 residues. CDR1 and CDR2 (germline): MNHNY, SVGAGI (reference sequence). CDR3 region: CASSYETGTTNYGYTF. Written as DNA, the CDR3 is TGTGCCAGCAGTTACGAAACCGGGACAACTAACTATGGCTACACCTTC.

This chain uses TRBV20-1 with TRBJ1-2; the D is unclear. The CDR3 extends over 10 amino acids. CDR1 is DFQATT and CDR2 is SNEGSKA in the germline V gene (reference sequence). V was pared by 4 bases and J by 9 bases, with 9 bases between. CDR3 protein: CSANFGRYTF. In DNA, the CDR3 is TGCAGTGCTAACTTTGGGCGCTACACCTTC.

CDR3 sequence reads: CASSESRQGSQPQHF. The CDR3 bases are TGCGCCAGCAGTGAGTCTAGGCAGGGAAGTCAGCCCCAGCATTTT. The genes are TRBV10-2 and TRBJ1-5; the D gene is possibly TRBD1 (5 bases). Per germline, CDR1 WSHSY and CDR2 SAAADI. The CDR3 is made up of 15 amino acids. Between the trimmed V and J ends, which lost 0 bases and 6 bases, there was a span of 12 bases.

This clonotype was counted between two and nine times. This chain links TRBV28 with TRBJ2-7; TRBD2 aligns across 11 bases. The CDR3 consists of 13 residues. Germline V gives CDR1 MDHEN, CDR2 SYDVKM. The V segment lost 6 bases and the J segment 3 bases; nucleotides outside the gene matches: 1. The CDR3 is CASRTSGIYEQYF. Here the CDR3 DNA reads TGTGCCAGCAGGACTAGCGGGATCTACGAGCAGTACTTC.

The chain is built from TRBV6-6 and TRBJ1-2; D is perhaps TRBD1 (5 bases). The CDR3 is 12 residues long. The ends were cut back, 10 bases at V and 2 bases at J, with 11 bases in the middle. Germline V gene lookup returns CDR1 MNHNY and CDR2 SVGAGI (reference sequence). The CDR3 sequence: CATGFLNYGYTF. DNA for the CDR3: TGTGCCACAGGGTTCCTCAACTATGGCTACACCTTC.

A few counts support this clonotype. V and J are TRBV10-3 and TRBJ1-1, with a possible D match to TRBD1 (6 bases). Germline V gene data show CDR1 as ENHRY and CDR2 as SYGVKD. CDR3 length: 11 amino acids. Trimming removed 7 bases at V and 5 bases at J, with 8 bases between. CDR3 amino acids: CAIKGGTEAFF. In DNA, the CDR3 is TGTGCCATCAAAGGGGGTACTGAAGCTTTCTTT.

This clonotype was counted between two and nine times. This chain links TRBV20-1 with TRBJ2-7, with D tentatively TRBD2 (5 bases). The CDR3 extends over 15 amino acids. Germline V gene data show CDR1 as DFQATT and CDR2 as SNEGSKA (reference sequence). Trimming removed 0 bases from V and 2 bases from J, with 14 bases in between. For the CDR3, the DNA is TGCAGTGCTAGAGAGAACGGGATTGACCCCTACGAGCAGTACTTC. Translated, it gives CSARENGIDPYEQYF.

The chain combines TRBV19 with TRBJ2-3; D is tentatively TRBD1 or TRBD2 (5 bases each). V lost 5 bases to trimming and J lost 1 base, with 16 bases between them. Per the germline V gene, CDR1 is LNHDA and CDR2 is SQIVND (reference sequence). CDR3 size: 16 residues. The CDR3 bases are TGTGCCAGTAGTCTCTTCTCCGGGACGGGCACAGATACGCAGTATTTT. Its translation: CASSLFSGTGTDTQYF.